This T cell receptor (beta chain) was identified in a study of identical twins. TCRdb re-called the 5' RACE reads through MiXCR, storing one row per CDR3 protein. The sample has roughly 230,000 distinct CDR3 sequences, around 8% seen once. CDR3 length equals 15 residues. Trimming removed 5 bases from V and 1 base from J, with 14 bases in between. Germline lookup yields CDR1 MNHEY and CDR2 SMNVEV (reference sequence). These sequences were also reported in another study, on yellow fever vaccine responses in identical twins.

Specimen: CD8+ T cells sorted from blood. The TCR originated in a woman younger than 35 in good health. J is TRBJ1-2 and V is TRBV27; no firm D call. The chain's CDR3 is CASSNNRGRNYGYTF. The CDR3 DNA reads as TGTGCCAGCAGTAACAACAGAGGCCGTAACTATGGCTACACCTTC.